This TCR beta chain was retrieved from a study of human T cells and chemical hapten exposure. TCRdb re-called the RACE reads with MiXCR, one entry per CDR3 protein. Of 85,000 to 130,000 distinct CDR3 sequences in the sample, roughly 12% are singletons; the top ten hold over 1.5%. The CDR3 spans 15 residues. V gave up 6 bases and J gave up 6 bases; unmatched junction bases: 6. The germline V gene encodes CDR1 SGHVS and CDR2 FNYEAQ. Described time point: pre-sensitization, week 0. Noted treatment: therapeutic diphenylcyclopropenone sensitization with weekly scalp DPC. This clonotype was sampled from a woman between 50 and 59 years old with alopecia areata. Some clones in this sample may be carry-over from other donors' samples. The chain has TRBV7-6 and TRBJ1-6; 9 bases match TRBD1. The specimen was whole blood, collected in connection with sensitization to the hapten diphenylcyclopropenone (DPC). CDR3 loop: CASRATGGLNSPLHF. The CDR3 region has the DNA TGTGCCAGCAGGGCGACAGGGGGGCTTAATTCACCCCTCCACTTT. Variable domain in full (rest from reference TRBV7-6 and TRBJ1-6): GAGVSQSPRYKVTKRGQDVALRCDPISGHVSLYWYRQALGQGPEFLTYFNYEAQQDKSGLPNDRFSAERPEGSISTLTIQRTEQRDSAMYRCASRATGGLNSPLHFGNGTRLTVT.